This T cell receptor beta chain derives from a study of immune characterization of retroperitoneal liposarcoma. This CDR3 is built from 15 residues. Germline V gene data show CDR1 as MNHNS and CDR2 as SASEGT. Trimming removed 6 bases from V and 3 bases from J; junction bases left unmatched: 10. TCRdb called the PCR reads again in MiXCR, with one record for every CDR3 protein. The top ten hold 6.5% to 8% of the sample, which has around 19,000 distinct CDR3 sequences, approximately 37% seen once. Sequenced sample: blood. The receptor was derived from a male donor with retroperitoneal liposarcoma. The rearrangement uses TRBV6-1 and TRBJ2-7, with 8 bases lining up with TRBD1. The CDR3 region is CASRGAGTGGYEQYF. The CDR3 coding sequence is TGTGCCAGCAGGGGGGCTGGGACAGGCGGCTACGAGCAGTACTTC.